This T cell receptor beta chain was found in a study of Graves' ophthalmopathy and Graves' hyperthyroidism. Germline V gene lookup returns CDR1 SEHNR and CDR2 FQNEAQ (reference sequence). The CDR3 runs 11 residues. V was pared by 4 bases and J by 10 bases, with 10 bases between. Study-wide results and limits: Most clonotypes expanded in thyroid above 0.001 frequency were present in blood too.

Comment on this clonotype: Its antigen remains unknown.

TCR beta CDR3 regions were amplified from RNA transcripts. The library came from an HTBI-primed first-round RT-PCR and a second-round multiplex PCR. TCRdb reanalysed the multiplex PCR reads using MiXCR and keeps one entry per CDR3 protein. The sample comprises about 640,000 distinct CDR3 sequences, about 40% of which are singletons, and around 3% rests with the top ten. Sequenced sample: peripheral blood. J is TRBJ1-1 and V is TRBV7-9; D remains ambiguous. This clonotype was obtained from an adult man with Graves' ophthalmopathy. CDR3 in DNA: TGTGCCAGCAGCTATGGTGACGGAGCTTTCTTT. Translation gives CASSYGDGAFF.